The 15 T cell receptor beta chains below all came from one sample that was sequenced in a study of control samples from healthy donors and cancer patients. Measured with immunoSEQ multiplex PCR; TCRdb has only the in-frame clones, and not every one. The table records more than 65,000 clones, over 80% of them present only once. The sample consisted of blood. These receptors all stem from a man between 60 and 75 years old in good health.

The rearrangement links TRBV7-9 to TRBJ2-2; 11 nucleotides match TRBD2. This CDR3 comprises 18 residues. CDR1 is SEHNR and CDR2 is FQNEAQ in the germline V gene (reference sequence). Losses at the gene ends were 5 bases for V and 1 base for J; bases not matched to a gene: 9. The CDR3 nucleotides read TGTGCCAGCAGCCCCCTCACCGGGACTAGCGGGAACACCGGGGAGCTGTTTTTT. Encoded protein: CASSPLTGTSGNTGELFF.

The chain combines TRBV25-1 with TRBJ1-1; D gene unclear. Germline lookup yields CDR1 MGHDK and CDR2 SYGVNS. This CDR3 has 12 residues. Trimming took 0 bases from V and 10 from J, leaving 9 bases between them. CDR3: CASSEYGTGAFF. The CDR3 coding sequence is TGTGCCAGCAGTGAATACGGTACCGGAGCTTTCTTT.

This chain joins TRBV5-8 and TRBJ1-3, with a tentative D call TRBD1 (6 bases). V lost 0 bases and J 0 bases, leaving 10 bases between the germline ends. The CDR3 covers 16 residues. From germline, CDR1 is SGHTS and CDR2 YDEGEE. The CDR3 coding sequence is TGTGCCAGCAGCTTGGGGACAGTTAACTCTGGAAACACCATATATTTT. It codes for CASSLGTVNSGNTIYF.

This chain uses TRBV6-5 with TRBJ2-3; TRBD2 matches 13 bases. CDR3 size: 15 residues. V lost 6 bases and J lost 5; bases outside the gene matches: 5. The V gene's germline CDR1 is MNHEY and CDR2 SVGAGI. This CDR3 reads CASRRTSGRKDTQYF. In DNA, the CDR3 is TGTGCCAGCAGAAGGACTAGCGGGAGAAAAGATACGCAGTATTTT.

The chain has TRBV5-8 and TRBJ2-3; 15 bases map to TRBD2. The CDR3 is 16 residues long. The V gene end was trimmed by 4 bases and the J gene end by 7 bases; junction bases not matched to a gene: 7. CDR1 is SGHTS and CDR2 is YDEGEE in the germline V gene. The CDR3 coding sequence is TGTGCCAGCAGCCCGGGACTAGCGGGAGGAGATCATACGCAGTATTTT. Translated: CASSPGLAGGDHTQYF.

The chain combines TRBV4-1 with TRBJ2-6; D unresolved. This CDR3 spans 15 amino acids. V lost 4 bases and J lost 1, with 8 bases in between. Germline V gene lookup returns CDR1 MGHRA and CDR2 YSYEKL. The CDR3 sequence is CASSLRVSGANVLTF. DNA of the CDR3: TGCGCCAGCAGCCTAAGGGTTTCTGGGGCCAACGTCCTGACTTTC.

The V and J genes are TRBV5-1 and TRBJ2-3; tentative D call: TRBD2 (7 bases). This CDR3 comprises 15 residues. Trimming cost V 4 bases and J 5 bases, with 17 bases left between them. Germline V gene lookup returns CDR1 SGHRS and CDR2 YFSETQ. This chain's CDR3 is CASSIQTGREDTQYF. The CDR3 bases are TGCGCCAGCAGCATTCAAACAGGGAGGGAAGATACGCAGTATTTT.

The chain recombines TRBV7-3 with TRBJ2-5; TRBD1 matches 7 bases. The CDR3 covers 14 residues. V shed 5 bases and J 5 bases; nucleotides not matched to a gene: 8. The germline V gene has CDR1 SGHTA and CDR2 FQGTGA. The CDR3 DNA sequence: TGTGCCAGCAGCGTTGGGACAGAGTCGGAGACCCAGTACTTC. Encoded protein: CASSVGTESETQYF.

The chain employs TRBV4-1 and TRBJ1-5; tentatively, D is TRBD1 (5 bases). CDR3 length: 14 amino acids. CDR1 and CDR2 from the germline V gene are MGHRA and YSYEKL. Deletions cut 4 bases from V and 4 bases from J, with 11 bases between. This chain's CDR3 is CASSLGVLNQPQHF. CDR3 nucleotide sequence: TGCGCCAGCAGCCTGGGGGTTTTGAATCAGCCCCAGCATTTT.

The chain recombines TRBV7-8 with TRBJ1-4, with no clear D. This CDR3 has 15 amino acids. The V and J ends lost 5 bases and 3 bases respectively, with 13 bases between them. Germline CDR1 reads SGHVS; CDR2 reads FQNEAQ. The CDR3 loop reads CASSLALGANEKLFF. CDR3 in DNA: TGTGCCAGCAGCCTGGCTCTCGGGGCTAATGAAAAACTGTTTTTT.

A few counts support this clone. The V call is TRBV6-5, the J call TRBJ1-1; no clear D gene. V was cut by 7 bases and J by 1 base, with 13 bases left in between. In germline, CDR1 is MNHEY, CDR2 SVGAGI. This CDR3 contains 14 residues. CDR3 sequence (DNA): TGTGCCAGCAACCCGGGCCGGGAGAACACTGAAGCTTTCTTT. Its translation is CASNPGRENTEAFF.

This clone was counted only a few times. The CDR3, as DNA: TGTGCCAGCAGCGTAGTTGGGACACTTGGATCGGATACGCAGTATTTT. Its translation: CASSVVGTLGSDTQYF. J is TRBJ2-3 and V is TRBV9, with D maybe TRBD1 (6 bases). Trimming removed 0 bases from V and 6 bases from J, with 17 bases in between. CDR3 length: 16 residues. The germline CDR1 and CDR2 sequences are SGDLS and YYNGEE.

J is TRBJ2-4 and V is TRBV3-1 (or the pseudogene TRBV3-2); 7 bases are a match to TRBD1. Germline V lookup: CDR1 LGHDT, CDR2 YNNKEL (reference sequence). The CDR3 has 15 residues. With 8 bases clipped from V and 9 bases from J, the junction kept 16 bases outside the gene matches. The chain's CDR3 is CASAPSGTASGIQYF. The CDR3, as DNA: TGTGCCAGCGCCCCCTCCGGGACAGCCTCTGGCATTCAGTACTTC.

V is TRBV21-1 and J is TRBJ2-2; the listed D gene, TRBD1, was not tested against the DNA. TRBV21-1 is flagged as a pseudogene. The CDR3 covers 16 residues. The CDR3 is CASSKEVDRAYRGAVF. CDR3 sequence (DNA): TGTGCCAGCAGCAAAGAGGTGGACAGGGCATACCGGGGAGCTGTTTTT.

This chain links TRBV27 with TRBJ1-5, with unresolved D. This CDR3 spans 14 amino acids. Trimming took 5 bases from V and 0 from J, leaving 8 bases between them. Per germline, CDR1 MNHEY and CDR2 SMNVEV (reference sequence). The DNA for the CDR3 is TGTGCCAGCAGTCCGACCTATAGCAATCAGCCCCAGCATTTT. Protein sequence: CASSPTYSNQPQHF.